This T cell receptor beta chain was captured in a study of T-cell reconstitution after alpha-beta-depleted transplantation in children. The CDR3 contains 13 residues. V dropped 7 bases and J dropped 2 bases, with 10 bases sitting between them. Unique molecular identifiers tagged the TCRbeta library. TCRdb reprocessed the PCR reads with MiXCR, giving one entry per CDR3 protein. This table holds nearly 400,000 distinct CDR3 sequences, roughly 20% found once. The TCR originated in a human donor who donated a stem cell graft to a child with acute myeloid leukemia. The material sequenced was PBMCs from the stem cell graft donor, taken from the stem cell graft. This chain uses TRBV12-3 or TRBV12-4 with TRBJ2-3, with D uncertain. CDR3 DNA: TGTGCCAGCACCCTCAGACCCACAGATACGCAGTATTTT. The encoded protein is CASTLRPTDTQYF.